Sequencing of this T cell receptor (beta chain) was carried out in a study of blood T cell repertoires in COVID-19. In the study overall: PBMCs, B-cell-depleted T cells, or T cells were the source of the cDNA or gDNA that made up the material.

Authors' data handling: Nucleated cell number was recorded as an estimate derived from reference gene primer amplification. Profiled with immunoSEQ multiplex PCR; TCRdb holds only in-frame clones, not every one. That table supplies the V and J calls and clone size; D and trimming were determined from the DNA. Here the sample spans 150,000 or so clones, 90% to 95% being singletons. The germline gives CDR1 MNHEY, CDR2 SVGAGI. Trimming took 4 bases from V and 5 from J, leaving 12 bases between them. The CDR3 runs to 14 residues. Sequenced input: peripheral blood. The chain has TRBV6-5 and TRBJ1-5, with a possible D match to TRBD1 (6 bases). The TCR originated in a woman aged 50 to 65 with acute or convalescent COVID-19. The CDR3 sequence is CASSSVAGDQPQHF. In DNA, the CDR3 is TGTGCCAGCAGTTCGGTAGCAGGGGATCAGCCCCAGCATTTT.